The 14 T cell receptor beta chains below all came from one sample that was sequenced in a study of blood T cell repertoires in COVID-19. Method: immunoSEQ multiplex PCR; TCRdb's copy keeps in-frame clones and lacks some. This table holds about 120,000 clones, roughly three quarters found once. Sample: peripheral blood. The receptors come from a woman in her 70s with acute or convalescent COVID-19.

The CDR3 region is CASSYLGQRNSPLHF. CDR3 coding DNA: TGTGCCAGCAGTTACCTGGGACAGCGTAATTCACCCCTCCACTTT. V gene TRBV6-2 or TRBV6-3 combines with J gene TRBJ1-6; 7 bases are a match to TRBD1. Germline V gene sequence: CDR1 MNHEY, CDR2 SVGEGT. The ends lost 2 bases at V and 6 bases at J; junction bases unmatched: 4. This CDR3 contains 15 residues.

The J gene is TRBJ2-2, the V gene TRBV28; tentative D call: TRBD2 (5 bases). This CDR3 contains 15 residues. Germline CDR1 is MDHEN and CDR2 is SYDVKM. Trimming removed 3 bases at V and 4 bases at J, with 12 bases between. The CDR3 DNA follows: TGTGCCAGCAGTTTTGGGAGTCATCCCACCGGGGAGCTGTTTTTT. Amino acids: CASSFGSHPTGELFF.

This clone was found a few times. V and J are TRBV7-2 and TRBJ1-5, with a weak D call TRBD1 (5 bases). The germline CDR1 and CDR2 sequences are SGHTA and FQGNSA. The CDR3 consists of 15 residues. V lost 1 base to trimming and J lost 3 bases, with 10 bases between them. CDR3 region: CASSLDGGVNQPQHF. The CDR3 coding sequence is TGTGCCAGCAGCTTAGATGGGGGGGTCAATCAGCCCCAGCATTTT.

The chain is built from TRBV10-1 and TRBJ2-2; possibly TRBD1 for D (6 bases). The CDR3 totals 13 residues. Trimming took off 4 bases at V and 6 bases at J, with 9 bases between the two ends. Germline-derived CDR1 and CDR2 are WNHNN and SYGVQD (reference sequence). CDR3 DNA sequence: TGCGCCAGCAGTGCAACAGGGCCCGGGGAGCTGTTTTTT. Translating gives CASSATGPGELFF.

This chain connects TRBV7-2 to TRBJ2-7; 7 bases agree with TRBD1. Germline CDR1 is SGHTA and CDR2 is FQGNSA. This CDR3 has 14 amino acids. Trimming took 5 bases from V and 2 from J; bases not matched to a gene: 6. CDR3 in DNA: TGTGCCAGCAGCACCGCGACAGGGCCCTACGAGCAGTACTTC. This codes for CASSTATGPYEQYF. The full variable domain, in which reference TRBV7-2 and TRBJ2-7 provide the parts outside the CDR3, is GAGVSQSPSNKVTEKGKDVELRCDPISGHTALYWYRQSLGQGLEFLIYFQGNSAPDKSGLPSDRFSAERTGGSVSTLTIQRTQQEDSAVYLCASSTATGPYEQYFGPGTRLTVT.

The chain joins TRBV24-1 to TRBJ1-5; D is unresolved. The CDR3 covers 13 residues. V lost 8 bases and J lost 9, with 16 bases in between. Germline V lookup: CDR1 KGHDR, CDR2 SFDVKD. The chain's CDR3 is CATIRHPLRPQHF. In nucleotides, the CDR3 is TGTGCCACCATCCGACACCCTCTACGGCCCCAGCATTTT.

The chain links TRBV25-1 to TRBJ1-2, with 8 bases identical to TRBD1. The germline gives CDR1 MGHDK, CDR2 SYGVNS. The junction had 8 bases not matched to a gene; V was cut back by 7 bases and J by 7 bases. The CDR3 runs 13 residues. DNA of the CDR3: TGTGCCAGCACCTTGACAGGGACAGGTGGCTACACCTTC. As protein: CASTLTGTGGYTF.

J is TRBJ2-7 and V is TRBV10-2, with a tentative D call TRBD2 (6 bases). The CDR3 consists of 14 residues. Trimming took 6 bases from V and 2 from J, leaving 14 bases between them. Germline CDR1 is WSHSY and CDR2 is SAAADI. The DNA of the CDR3 is TGCGCCAGCAGCCGCGGGGTTCTAACCTACGAGCAGTACTTC. The encoded protein is CASSRGVLTYEQYF.

V is TRBV4-3 and J is TRBJ1-2; 8 bases are a match to TRBD1. This CDR3 has 13 residues. V was pared by 1 base and J by 6 bases, with 1 base of the junction left unmatched. Germline loops: CDR1 LGHNA, CDR2 YSLEER. CDR3 loop: CASSQGQGNGYTF. CDR3 nucleotides: TGCGCCAGCAGCCAAGGACAGGGGAATGGCTACACCTTC.

The chain combines TRBV7-7 with TRBJ2-5; D is possibly TRBD2 (7 bases). V lost 6 bases, J lost 5 bases, and 16 bases lay in between. Per the germline V gene, CDR1 is SSHAT and CDR2 is FNYEAQ (reference sequence). The CDR3 has 14 residues. In DNA, the CDR3 is TGTGCCAGCAGTTCCCCGGGGGGCGGGGAGACCCAGTACTTC. The encoded protein is CASSSPGGGETQYF.

In nucleotides, the CDR3 is TGTGCCAGCAGTGACGGGACAGGGTCCCACAATGAGCAGTTCTTC. This gives the protein CASSDGTGSHNEQFF. The rearrangement uses TRBV3-1 (or the pseudogene TRBV3-2) and TRBJ2-1; 9 bases are a match to TRBD1. The CDR3 extends over 15 amino acids. V was clipped by 6 bases and J by 5 bases; unmatched bases: 8. Germline V gives CDR1 LGHDT, CDR2 YNNKEL (reference sequence).

This chain joins TRBV28 and TRBJ2-7, with TRBD2 matching over 12 bases. Per germline, CDR1 MDHEN and CDR2 SYDVKM. The CDR3 contains 15 residues. Trimming cost V 5 bases and J 4 bases; bases outside gene matches: 6. The CDR3: CASSPTSGSGYEQYF. DNA of the CDR3: TGTGCCAGCAGTCCGACTAGCGGGAGCGGTTACGAGCAGTACTTC.

This chain joins TRBV27 and TRBJ1-1, with a tentative D call TRBD1 (6 bases). The germline gives CDR1 MNHEY, CDR2 SMNVEV (reference sequence). CDR3 length equals 14 residues. Trimming took 5 bases from V and 1 from J, leaving 11 bases between them. DNA of the CDR3: TGTGCCAGCAGTCCCACAGGGCAGAACACTGAAGCTTTCTTT. Translation gives CASSPTGQNTEAFF.

The J gene is TRBJ2-7, the V gene TRBV6-1; 9 nucleotides match TRBD1. The CDR3 sequence is 14 residues long. Germline lookup yields CDR1 MNHNS and CDR2 SASEGT. Trimming at V came to 5 bases and at J to 4 bases, leaving 6 bases not matched to a gene. The DNA of the CDR3 is TGTGCCAGCAGTTTGGGACAGGGAGGATACGAGCAGTACTTC. This codes for CASSLGQGGYEQYF.